This T cell receptor (beta chain) was captured by sequencing in a study of spatial heterogeneity in lung cancer. Study-wide points: One measure, the expanded intratumoral alpha and beta TCR count, tracked tumor mutation counts.

Trimming cost V 6 bases and J 8 bases, with 20 bases left between them. Germline CDR1 reads DFQATT; CDR2 reads SNEGSKA (reference sequence). The CDR3 sequence is 14 residues long. Ten or more counts support this clonotype. Antigen specificity is unknown. This beta chain lies outside the target of a library built for alpha chains; its clone size means little. In TCRdb, the 5' RACE reads were re-called with MiXCR into one record per CDR3 protein. The sample holds 13,000 or so distinct CDR3 sequences, just over 5% seen once. Time point defined: sample taken at primary tumor resection. This TCR was sampled from a male donor with early-stage non-small cell lung cancer. The V and J genes are TRBV20-1 and TRBJ2-1; the D gene is possibly TRBD2 (6 bases). The sample consisted of lung tumor tissue, taken at surgery. The CDR3 bases are TGCAGTGCCCAGTCGATTGGAGGGGTTGATGAGCAGTTCTTC. Translated, it gives CSAQSIGGVDEQFF.